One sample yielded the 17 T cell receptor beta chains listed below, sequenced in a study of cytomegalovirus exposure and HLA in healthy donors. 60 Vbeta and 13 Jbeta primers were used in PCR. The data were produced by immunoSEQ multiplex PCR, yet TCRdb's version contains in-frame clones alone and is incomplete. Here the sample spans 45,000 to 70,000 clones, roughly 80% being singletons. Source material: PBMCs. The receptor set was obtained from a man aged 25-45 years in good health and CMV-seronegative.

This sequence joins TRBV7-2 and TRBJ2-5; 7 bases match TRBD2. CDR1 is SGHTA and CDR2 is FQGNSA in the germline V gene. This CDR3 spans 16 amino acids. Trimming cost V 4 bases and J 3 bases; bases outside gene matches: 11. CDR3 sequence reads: CASSSPLAESEETQYF. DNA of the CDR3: TGTGCCAGCAGCTCGCCCCTAGCGGAGTCAGAAGAGACCCAGTACTTC. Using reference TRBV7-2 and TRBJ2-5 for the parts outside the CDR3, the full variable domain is GAGVSQSPSNKVTEKGKDVELRCDPISGHTALYWYRQSLGQGLEFLIYFQGNSAPDKSGLPSDRFSAERTGGSVSTLTIQRTQQEDSAVYLCASSSPLAESEETQYFGPGTRLLVL.

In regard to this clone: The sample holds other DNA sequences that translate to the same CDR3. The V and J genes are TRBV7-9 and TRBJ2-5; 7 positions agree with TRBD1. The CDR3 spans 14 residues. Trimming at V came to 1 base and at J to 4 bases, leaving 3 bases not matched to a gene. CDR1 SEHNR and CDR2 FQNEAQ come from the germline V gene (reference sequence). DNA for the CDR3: TGTGCCAGCAGCTTAGACAGGGGACGAGAGACCCAGTACTTC. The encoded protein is CASSLDRGRETQYF.

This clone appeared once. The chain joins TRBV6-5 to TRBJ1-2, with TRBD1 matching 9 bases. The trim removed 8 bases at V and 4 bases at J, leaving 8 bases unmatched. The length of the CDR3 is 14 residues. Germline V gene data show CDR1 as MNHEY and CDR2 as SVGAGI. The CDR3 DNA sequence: TGTGCCAGCGGGAAGGACAGGGGAGGCTATGGCTACACCTTC. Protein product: CASGKDRGGYGYTF.

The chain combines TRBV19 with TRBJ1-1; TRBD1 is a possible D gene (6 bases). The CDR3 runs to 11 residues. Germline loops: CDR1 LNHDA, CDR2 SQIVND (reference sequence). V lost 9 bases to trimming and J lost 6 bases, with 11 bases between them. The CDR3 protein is CASPGVSEAFF. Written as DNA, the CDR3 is TGTGCCAGCCCAGGGGTATCTGAAGCTTTCTTT.

The CDR3: CASSRTGGDNEQFF. CDR3 nucleotides: TGCGCCAGCAGCAGAACGGGAGGGGACAATGAGCAGTTCTTC. The J gene is TRBJ2-1, the V gene TRBV5-1; 8 bases fit TRBD2. After removal of 4 bases from V and 5 bases from J, the junction contained 5 bases not matched to a gene. The CDR3 runs 14 residues. Germline lookup yields CDR1 SGHRS and CDR2 YFSETQ.

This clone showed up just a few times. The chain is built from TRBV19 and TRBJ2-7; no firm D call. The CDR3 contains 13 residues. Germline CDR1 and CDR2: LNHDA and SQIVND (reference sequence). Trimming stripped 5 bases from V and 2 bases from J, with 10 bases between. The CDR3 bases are TGTGCCAGTAGTCCTCTCGTTGCCTACGAGCAGTACTTC. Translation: CASSPLVAYEQYF.

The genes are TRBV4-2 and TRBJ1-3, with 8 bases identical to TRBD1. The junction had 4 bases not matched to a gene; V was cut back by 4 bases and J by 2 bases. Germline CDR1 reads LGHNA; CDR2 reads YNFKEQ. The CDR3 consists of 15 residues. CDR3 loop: CASSPDRATGNTIYF. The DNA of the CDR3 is TGTGCCAGCAGCCCGGACAGGGCAACTGGAAACACCATATATTTT.

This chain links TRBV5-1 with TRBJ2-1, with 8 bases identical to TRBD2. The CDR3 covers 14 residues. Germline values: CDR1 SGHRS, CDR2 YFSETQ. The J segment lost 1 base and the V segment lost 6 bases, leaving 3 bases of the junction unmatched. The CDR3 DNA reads TGCGCCAGCAAAGCGGGAGAATCCTACAATGAGCAGTTCTTC. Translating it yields CASKAGESYNEQFF.

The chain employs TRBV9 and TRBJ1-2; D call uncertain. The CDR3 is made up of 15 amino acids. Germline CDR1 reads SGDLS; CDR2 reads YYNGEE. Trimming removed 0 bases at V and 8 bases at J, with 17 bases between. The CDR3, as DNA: TGTGCCAGCAGCGTAGTAGACGGGAAGGGATCCGGCTACACCTTC. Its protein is CASSVVDGKGSGYTF.

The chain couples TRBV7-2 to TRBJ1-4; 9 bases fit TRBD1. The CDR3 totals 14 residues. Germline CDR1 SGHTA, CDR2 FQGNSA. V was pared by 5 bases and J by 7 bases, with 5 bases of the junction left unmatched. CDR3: CASSTGGLGEKLFF. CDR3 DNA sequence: TGTGCCAGCAGCACAGGGGGCTTGGGTGAAAAACTGTTTTTT.

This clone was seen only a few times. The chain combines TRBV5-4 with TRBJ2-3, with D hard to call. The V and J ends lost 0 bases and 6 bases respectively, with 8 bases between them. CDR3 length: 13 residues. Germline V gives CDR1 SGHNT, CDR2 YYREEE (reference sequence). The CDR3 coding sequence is TGTGCCAGCAGCTTGGCCTTCGAGGATACGCAGTATTTT. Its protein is CASSLAFEDTQYF.

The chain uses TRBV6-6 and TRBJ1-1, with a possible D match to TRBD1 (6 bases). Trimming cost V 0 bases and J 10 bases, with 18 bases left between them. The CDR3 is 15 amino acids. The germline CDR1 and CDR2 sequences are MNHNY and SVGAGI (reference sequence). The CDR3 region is CASSYSSPPKDRAFF. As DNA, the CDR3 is TGTGCCAGCAGTTACTCATCGCCCCCCAAGGACAGAGCTTTCTTT.

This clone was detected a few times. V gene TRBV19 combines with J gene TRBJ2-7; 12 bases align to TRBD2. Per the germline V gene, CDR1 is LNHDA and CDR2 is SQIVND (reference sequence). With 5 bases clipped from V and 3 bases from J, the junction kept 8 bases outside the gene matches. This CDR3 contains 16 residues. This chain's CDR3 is CASSGLATSGSYEQYF. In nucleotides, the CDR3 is TGTGCCAGTAGTGGCCTCGCGACTAGCGGGAGCTACGAGCAGTACTTC.

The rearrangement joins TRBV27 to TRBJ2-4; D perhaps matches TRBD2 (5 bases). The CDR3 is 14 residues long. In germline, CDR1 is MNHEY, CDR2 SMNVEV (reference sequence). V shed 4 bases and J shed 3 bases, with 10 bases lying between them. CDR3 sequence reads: CASSWAGGKNIQYF. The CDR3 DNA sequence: TGTGCCAGCAGTTGGGCAGGAGGCAAAAACATTCAGTACTTC.

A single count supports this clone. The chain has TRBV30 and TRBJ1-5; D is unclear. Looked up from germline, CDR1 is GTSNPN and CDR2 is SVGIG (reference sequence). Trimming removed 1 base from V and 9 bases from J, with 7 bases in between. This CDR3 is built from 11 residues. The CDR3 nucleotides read TGTGCCTGGAGTGGGTCCGGGCCCCAGCATTTT. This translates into CAWSGSGPQHF.

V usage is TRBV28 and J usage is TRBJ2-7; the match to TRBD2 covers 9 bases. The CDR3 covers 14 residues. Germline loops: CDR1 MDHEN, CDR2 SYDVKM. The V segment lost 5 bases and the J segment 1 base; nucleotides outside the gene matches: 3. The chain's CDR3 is CASSRTSGSYEQYF. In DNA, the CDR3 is TGTGCCAGCAGTCGTACTAGCGGGTCCTACGAGCAGTACTTC.

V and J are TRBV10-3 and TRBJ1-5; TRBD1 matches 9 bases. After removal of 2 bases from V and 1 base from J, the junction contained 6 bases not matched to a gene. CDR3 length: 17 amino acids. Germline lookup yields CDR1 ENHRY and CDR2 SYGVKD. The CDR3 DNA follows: TGTGCCATCAGTGAGGGACAGGGGTTAAGAAGCAATCAGCCCCAGCATTTT. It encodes CAISEGQGLRSNQPQHF.